This TCR beta chain was sequenced during a study of shared clonotypes between healthy human individuals (TCRdb year 2020). About the investigation overall: Three men and a couple of women, aged 18 to 49 years, made up the cohort. For each donor, CD4 naive and CD4 memory were each run on three plates, CD8 naive on two plates, and CD8 memory on one plate. Libraries were prepared and TCR repertoires were sequenced by different laboratories using diverse techniques, in order to increase sequencing depth and limit assay-specific biases. The study deeply sequenced blood TCR repertoires of about five healthy adults to estimate repertoire size and the extent of clonotype sharing between individuals. Between about 0.94 and 8.9 billion PBMCs per donor were obtained by leukapheresis.

From the cysteine through the phenylalanine, the CDR3 covers 16 amino acids. Only the CDR3 portion is preserved as DNA: 48 bases, with reading frame beginning at the first base. For CDR1 and CDR2, the germline V gene lists SGHRS and YFSETQ. V loses 4 bases, J loses 0 bases, and the germline ends lie 15 bases apart. TCR CDR3 regions were amplified from genomic DNA by multiplex PCR using the deep immunoSEQ assay. Extracted genomic DNA from each cell subset was spread evenly across all wells of several immunoSEQ 96-well plates, with each plate serving as a replicate. For sorted subsets, about 200 ng genomic DNA, equal to some 28,000 T cell genomes, was loaded into each replicate PCR. Purified libraries were quantified with a Qubit 3.0 fluorometer, sized on a Bioanalyzer 2100, and re-quantified with the KAPA Library Quantification kit. Each immunoSEQ 96-well plate was sequenced on its own single-read 150-cycle Illumina NextSeq 550 flow cell. The published analysis was carried out like this. Because the immunoSEQ output included only junctional sequences and no quality scores, the filtering could not be the same as the filtering used for full-length reads. Sequences were annotated with PyIR, a Python wrapper for IgBLAST v1.9, and V/J genes and CDR3 were assigned using IMGT germline references. Reads with weak V/J assignments (E-value above 1e-6), missing CDR3, stop codons, out-of-frame junctions, or ambiguous translated residues were removed. V3J clonotypes were defined by identical inferred V gene, J gene, and CDR3 amino acid sequence. To compute the percentage overlap between repertoires, the number of shared unique clonotypes was divided by the size of the smaller repertoire. Richness of each repertoire was evaluated using RTK rarefaction, the Chao1 estimator, and Recon v2.1 estimates of unobserved clonotypes. Generation probabilities for all TCRbeta clonotypes obtained by the gDNA method from a few donors were computed using OLGA. TCRdb's version of the immuneACCESS table is confined to in-frame rearrangements and falls short of the full clone set. An unresolved V gene accounts for under half of the shortfall where checked; the remainder is of unknown origin. V, J and clone size are taken as reported in that table, and D and trimming were inferred from the DNA itself. The sample has about 1.4 million clones on record, around 97% of them singletons. Roughly 1.1% of the sample is held by the ten biggest clonotypes.

Donors were healthy HIV-negative adults with no recently reported acute infections or vaccinations. Every donor was a Caucasian adult living in Nashville, Tennessee, USA. CD4+ T cells were enriched by magnetic negative selection, after which naive cells were positively selected on CD45RA and the negative fraction was taken as the memory subset. Blood was obtained by leukapheresis, after which PBMCs were separated by Ficoll-Histopaque density gradient centrifugation and cryopreserved in liquid nitrogen vapor phase. Analytical flow cytometry was used to check the purity and quantity of every magnetically sorted T cell population. Genomic DNA was isolated from every sorted fraction and measured by UV absorbance on a Nanodrop 2000c. This clone was seen a single time. Its antigen target is currently unknown. Base qualities are not at hand, and no much larger clone is one base apart. General conclusions and limits of the study: Based on pairwise subsampling, the degree of clonotype sharing among donors was expected to be affected by sequencing depth. Because the study included a small number of donors, the genetic and exposure-history diversity represented was limited. When several donors were compared, the shared fraction of clonotypes was about 5% for naive CD4, approximately 3.3% for naive CD8, 2.3% for memory CD4, and around 0.37% for memory CD8. Rarefaction of sorted-subset datasets indicated incomplete sequencing despite the large sequencing depth. Sampling was restricted to blood, and TCR repertoires in tissues likely differ from the TCR repertoires found in blood. Compared with non-shared clonotypes, the clonotypes found in all four sorted-subset donors had higher generation probabilities. Naive subsets generally had larger estimated clonotype richness than memory subsets.

This TCR was sampled from a man in his thirties or forties in good health. Sequencing was done on a sample of naive CD4+ T cells sorted from blood. In light of the paper, this sample's cell subset or site label describes: CD45RA+ positively selected. Recombination linked TRBV5-1 to TRBJ2-3, with no confidently assigned D gene. This receptor has the CDR3 CASSRWASTSTDTQYF. At the DNA level, the sequence is TGCGCCAGCAGCAGGTGGGCCTCAACTAGCACAGATACGCAGTATTTT.